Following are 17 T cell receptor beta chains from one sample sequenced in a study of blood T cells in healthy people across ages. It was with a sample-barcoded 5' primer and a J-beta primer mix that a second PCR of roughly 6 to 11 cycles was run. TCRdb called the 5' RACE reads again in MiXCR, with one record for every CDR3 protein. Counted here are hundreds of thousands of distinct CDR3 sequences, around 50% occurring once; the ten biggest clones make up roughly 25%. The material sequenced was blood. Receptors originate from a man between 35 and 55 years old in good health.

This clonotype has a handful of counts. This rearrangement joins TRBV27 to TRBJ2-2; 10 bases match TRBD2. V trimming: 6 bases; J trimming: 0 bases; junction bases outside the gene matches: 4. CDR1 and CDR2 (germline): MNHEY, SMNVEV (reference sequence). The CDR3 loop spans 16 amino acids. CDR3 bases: TGTGCCAGCAGCATCCTAGCGGGAGCGAACACCGGGGAGCTGTTTTTT. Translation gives CASSILAGANTGELFF.

The CDR3 nucleotides are TGTGCCAGCAGCTTAGGGGTCGGGGGGTTCCATGGCTACACCTTC. Protein product: CASSLGVGGFHGYTF. The chain employs TRBV7-9 and TRBJ1-2; D is possibly TRBD1 (5 bases). This CDR3 has 15 amino acids. V lost 1 base to trimming and J lost 6 bases, with 15 bases between them. Germline V CDR1 and CDR2: SEHNR, FQNEAQ (reference sequence). Based on the CDR3 plus reference TRBV7-9 and TRBJ1-2, the full variable domain is DTGVSQNPRHKITKRGQNVTFRCDPISEHNRLYWYRQTLGQGPEFLTYFQNEAQLEKSRLLSDRFSAERPKGSFSTLEIQRTEQGDSAMYLCASSLGVGGFHGYTFGSGTRLTVV.

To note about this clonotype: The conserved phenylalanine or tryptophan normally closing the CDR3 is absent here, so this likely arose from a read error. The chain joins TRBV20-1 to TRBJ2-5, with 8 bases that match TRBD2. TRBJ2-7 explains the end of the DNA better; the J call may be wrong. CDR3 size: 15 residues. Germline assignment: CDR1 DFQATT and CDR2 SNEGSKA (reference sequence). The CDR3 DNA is TGCAGTGCTATAATTCGACTAGCGCCGACTCGCGAGCAGTACTTA. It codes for CSAIIRLAPTREQYL.

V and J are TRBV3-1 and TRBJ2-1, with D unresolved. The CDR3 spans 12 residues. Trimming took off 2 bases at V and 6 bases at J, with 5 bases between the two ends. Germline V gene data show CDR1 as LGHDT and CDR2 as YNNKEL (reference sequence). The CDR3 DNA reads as TGTGCCAGCAGCCAATCAACCAATGAGCAGTTCTTC. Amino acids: CASSQSTNEQFF.

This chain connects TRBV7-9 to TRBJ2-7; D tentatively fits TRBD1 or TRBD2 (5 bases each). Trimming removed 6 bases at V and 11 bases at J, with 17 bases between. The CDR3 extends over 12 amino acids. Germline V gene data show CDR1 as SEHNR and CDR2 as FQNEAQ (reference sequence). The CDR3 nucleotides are TGTGCCAGCAGACTAGGGACGGATGCTGAGTACTTC. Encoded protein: CASRLGTDAEYF.

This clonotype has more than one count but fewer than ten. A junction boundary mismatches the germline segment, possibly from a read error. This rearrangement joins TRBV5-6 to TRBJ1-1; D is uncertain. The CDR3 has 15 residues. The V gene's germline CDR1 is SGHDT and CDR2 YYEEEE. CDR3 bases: TGTGCCAGCAGCTTGGACGGAGGCCGGAACGCTGAAGCTTTCTTT. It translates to CASSLDGGRNAEAFF.

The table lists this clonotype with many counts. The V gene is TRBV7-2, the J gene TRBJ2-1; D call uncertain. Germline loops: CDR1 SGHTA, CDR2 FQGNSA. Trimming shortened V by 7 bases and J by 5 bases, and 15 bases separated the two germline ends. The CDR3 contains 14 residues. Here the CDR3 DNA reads TGTGCCAGCACCCACTACAGAAATGACAATGAGCAGTTCTTC. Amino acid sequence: CASTHYRNDNEQFF.

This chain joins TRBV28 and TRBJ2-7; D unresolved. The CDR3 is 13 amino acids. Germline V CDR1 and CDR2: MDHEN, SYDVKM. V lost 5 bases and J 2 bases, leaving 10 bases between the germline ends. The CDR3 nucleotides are TGTGCCAGCAGTAACGGACCACCCTACGAGCAGTACTTC. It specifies CASSNGPPYEQYF.

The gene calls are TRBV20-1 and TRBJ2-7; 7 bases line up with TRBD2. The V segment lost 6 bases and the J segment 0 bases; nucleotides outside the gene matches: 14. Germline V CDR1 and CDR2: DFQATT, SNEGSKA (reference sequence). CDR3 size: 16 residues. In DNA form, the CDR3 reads TGCAGTGCCGATTCCGCCGCCGGGGGGAGCTCCTACGAGCAGTACTTC. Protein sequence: CSADSAAGGSSYEQYF.

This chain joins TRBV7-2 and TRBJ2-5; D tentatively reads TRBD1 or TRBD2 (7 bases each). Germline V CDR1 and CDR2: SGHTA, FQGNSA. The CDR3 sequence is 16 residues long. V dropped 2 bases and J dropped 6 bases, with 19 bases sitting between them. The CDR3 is CASSLTTGRGQKTQYF. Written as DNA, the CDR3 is TGTGCCAGCAGCTTAACGACAGGGAGGGGTCAAAAGACCCAGTACTTC.

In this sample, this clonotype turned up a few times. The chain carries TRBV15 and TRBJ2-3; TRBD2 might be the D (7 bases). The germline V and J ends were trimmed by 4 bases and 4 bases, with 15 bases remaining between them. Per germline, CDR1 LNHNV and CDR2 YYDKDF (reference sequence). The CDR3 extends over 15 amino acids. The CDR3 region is CATSKNSGGADTQYF. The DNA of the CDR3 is TGTGCCACCAGCAAAAATTCGGGGGGCGCAGATACGCAGTATTTT.

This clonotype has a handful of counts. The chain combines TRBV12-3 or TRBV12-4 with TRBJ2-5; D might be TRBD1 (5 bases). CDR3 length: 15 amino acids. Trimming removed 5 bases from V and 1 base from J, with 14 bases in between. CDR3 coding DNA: TGTGCCAGCAGTCAAAACACAGGAGTCCAAGAGACCCAGTACTTC. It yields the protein CASSQNTGVQETQYF.

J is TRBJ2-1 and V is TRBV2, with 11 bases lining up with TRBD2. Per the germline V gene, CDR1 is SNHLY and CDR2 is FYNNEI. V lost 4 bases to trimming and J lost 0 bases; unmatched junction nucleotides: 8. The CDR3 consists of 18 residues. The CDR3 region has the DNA TGTGCCAGCAGTGGTATTAGCGGGGGGGCCTCCTCCTACAATGAGCAGTTCTTC. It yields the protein CASSGISGGASSYNEQFF.

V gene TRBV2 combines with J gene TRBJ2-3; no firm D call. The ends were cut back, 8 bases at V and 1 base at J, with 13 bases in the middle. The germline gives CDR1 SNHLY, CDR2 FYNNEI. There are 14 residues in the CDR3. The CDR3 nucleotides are TGTGCCAGCCGTGCGCGTTGGGGCACAGATACGCAGTATTTT. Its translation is CASRARWGTDTQYF.

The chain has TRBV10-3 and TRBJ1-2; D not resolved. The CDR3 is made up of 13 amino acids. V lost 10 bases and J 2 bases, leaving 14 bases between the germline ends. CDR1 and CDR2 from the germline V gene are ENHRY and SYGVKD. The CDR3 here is CATISPGNYGYTF. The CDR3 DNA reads TGTGCCACCATAAGTCCAGGCAACTATGGCTACACCTTC.

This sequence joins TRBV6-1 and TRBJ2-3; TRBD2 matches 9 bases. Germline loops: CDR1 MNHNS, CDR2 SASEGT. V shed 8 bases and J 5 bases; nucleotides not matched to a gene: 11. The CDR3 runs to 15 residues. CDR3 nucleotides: TGTGCCAGCGGGCCCTTAGCGGGGGTACGAGATACGCAGTATTTT. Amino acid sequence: CASGPLAGVRDTQYF.

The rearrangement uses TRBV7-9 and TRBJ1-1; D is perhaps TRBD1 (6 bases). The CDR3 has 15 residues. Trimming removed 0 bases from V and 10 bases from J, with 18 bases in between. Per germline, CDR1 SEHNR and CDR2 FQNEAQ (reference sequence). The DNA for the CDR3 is TGTGCCAGCAGCTTAGCTGGGGGCCCCATAACGAGAGCTTTCTTT. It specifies CASSLAGGPITRAFF.